These 22 T cell receptor beta chains were all obtained from the same sample, sequenced in a study of blood T cell repertoires in COVID-19 (dated by TCRdb to 2018 to 2021). Library creation used the immunoSEQ multiplex PCR assay. As stored in TCRdb, this immuneACCESS dataset retains in-frame rearrangements with V and J assigned. A fraction of the clones does not appear; measured against another copy, unresolved V genes explain less than half of the discrepancy, and the remainder lacks a known reason. The sample table contains about 160,000 clones; only one count was recorded for roughly 77% of them. The top ten clonotypes cover approximately 10% of the sample. Sequencing used peripheral blood. The receptors come from a human donor in a cohort sampled during active COVID-19.

The V call is TRBV6-5, the J call TRBJ1-2; D possibly corresponds to TRBD1 (5 bases). CDR3 length equals 14 residues. CDR1 and CDR2 (germline): MNHEY, SVGAGI. V gave up 2 bases and J gave up 3 bases, with 10 bases separating them. The CDR3 is CASSYIGGDYGYTF. In DNA, the CDR3 is TGTGCCAGCAGTTACATCGGGGGTGACTATGGCTACACCTTC.

V gene TRBV3-1 (or the pseudogene TRBV3-2) combines with J gene TRBJ2-2, with D possibly matching TRBD1 (5 bases). Germline lookup yields CDR1 LGHDT and CDR2 YNNKEL (reference sequence). Trimming stripped 0 bases from V and 0 bases from J, with 17 bases between. The CDR3 runs to 19 residues. CDR3 loop: CASSQESGLGHANTGELFF. The CDR3 DNA is TGTGCCAGCAGCCAAGAATCAGGGCTCGGCCATGCGAACACCGGGGAGCTGTTTTTT.

The chain carries TRBV11-2 and TRBJ2-1; 8 bases agree with TRBD2. The J segment lost 4 bases and the V segment lost 1 base, leaving 9 bases of the junction unmatched. The CDR3 totals 17 residues. CDR1 is SGHAT, CDR2 FQNNGV, per germline. DNA for the CDR3: TGTGCCAGCAGCTTAGGTCGCCGGGGGGGGACTTACAATGAGCAGTTCTTC. This gives the protein CASSLGRRGGTYNEQFF.

Here the CDR3 reads CASSLVLGGSTDTQYF. CDR3 nucleotide sequence: TGTGCCAGCAGCTTAGTCCTGGGGGGGAGCACAGATACGCAGTATTTT. V gene TRBV7-2 combines with J gene TRBJ2-3; 7 bases align to TRBD2. Germline trimming cut 1 base from V and 0 bases from J; bases unmatched to any gene: 4. Germline CDR1 SGHTA, CDR2 FQGNSA. The CDR3 runs to 16 residues.

The chain has TRBV20-1 and TRBJ2-5, with 12 bases identical to TRBD2. The CDR3 spans 14 residues. Germline lookup yields CDR1 DFQATT and CDR2 SNEGSKA (reference sequence). J lost 3 bases, V lost 3 bases, and 2 bases had no gene match. DNA for the CDR3: TGCAGTGCTAGTCTAGCGGGGGGGGAAGAGACCCAGTACTTC. It specifies CSASLAGGEETQYF.

This rearrangement joins TRBV24-1 to TRBJ1-1; D ambiguous. V dropped 5 bases and J dropped 1 base, with 7 bases sitting between them. Germline CDR1 reads KGHDR; CDR2 reads SFDVKD. The length of the CDR3 is 13 residues. DNA for the CDR3: TGTGCCACCAGTGGCAGATCGAACACTGAAGCTTTCTTT. Protein product: CATSGRSNTEAFF.

This sequence joins TRBV6-5 and TRBJ1-3; a possible D gene is TRBD1 (6 bases). Per germline, CDR1 MNHEY and CDR2 SVGAGI. The V and J ends lost 8 bases and 7 bases respectively, with 21 bases between them. The CDR3 contains 15 residues. CDR3 region: CASGRGPSQGNTIYF. In DNA form, the CDR3 reads TGTGCCAGCGGGAGAGGACCCTCCCAGGGGAACACCATATATTTT.

The V call is TRBV7-2, the J call TRBJ2-1; 9 bases map to TRBD2. From germline, CDR1 is SGHTA and CDR2 FQGNSA. The V and J ends lost 2 bases and 6 bases, in that order; junction bases with no gene match: 11. The CDR3 sequence is 17 residues long. CDR3 bases: TGTGCCAGCAGCTTAATGTTGGCGAGCGGGGGGCCCAATGAGCAGTTCTTC. This gives the protein CASSLMLASGGPNEQFF.

The chain couples TRBV25-1 to TRBJ1-1; D is unclear. Trimming cost V 10 bases and J 4 bases, with 13 bases left between them. CDR3 size: 12 residues. CDR1 and CDR2 (germline): MGHDK, SYGVNS. The CDR3 is CATTKTGTEAFF. In nucleotides, the CDR3 is TGTGCCACGACTAAGACGGGCACTGAAGCTTTCTTT.

V is TRBV7-9 and J is TRBJ2-5; TRBD1 aligns across 7 bases. The CDR3 totals 14 residues. Trimming at V came to 5 bases and at J to 4 bases, leaving 7 bases not matched to a gene. The germline CDR1 and CDR2 sequences are SEHNR and FQNEAQ (reference sequence). The chain's CDR3 is CASSPTGDRETQYF. CDR3 nucleotide sequence: TGTGCCAGCAGCCCTACAGGGGACAGAGAGACCCAGTACTTC.

V and J are TRBV6-5 and TRBJ1-6, with 7 bases matching TRBD1. The CDR3 is made up of 14 amino acids. Losses at the gene ends were 5 bases for V and 7 bases for J; bases not matched to a gene: 5. From germline, CDR1 is MNHEY and CDR2 SVGAGI. CDR3 DNA sequence: TGTGCCAGCAGTACAACAGGGGACAATTCACCCCTCCACTTT. It codes for CASSTTGDNSPLHF.

This clone was seen a few times. The chain links TRBV24-1 to TRBJ2-5; possibly TRBD1 for D (5 bases). This CDR3 is built from 15 residues. The germline V gene encodes CDR1 KGHDR and CDR2 SFDVKD. The V gene lost 3 bases and the J gene lost 5 bases, with 15 bases spanning the gap. The CDR3 sequence is CATSDPGPGMETQYF. CDR3 coding DNA: TGTGCCACCAGTGATCCCGGTCCAGGGATGGAGACCCAGTACTTC.

The chain joins TRBV7-8 to TRBJ2-5, with 8 bases fitting TRBD1. Trimming removed 10 bases from V and 3 bases from J; junction bases left unmatched: 4. CDR3 length: 12 amino acids. The germline gives CDR1 SGHVS, CDR2 FQNEAQ. The CDR3 loop is CATKGQEETQYF. The CDR3 region has the DNA TGTGCCACGAAGGGACAGGAAGAGACCCAGTACTTC.

The rearrangement joins TRBV4-3 to TRBJ2-1; D possibly corresponds to TRBD2 (5 bases). Germline assignment: CDR1 LGHNA and CDR2 YSLEER. Deletions cut 2 bases from V and 6 bases from J, with 20 bases between. This CDR3 region has 17 residues. The CDR3 nucleotides are TGCGCCAGCAGCCAAATCACCCCTGGCGGGCAGACCAATGAGCAGTTCTTC. Its translation is CASSQITPGGQTNEQFF.

This chain joins TRBV6-6 and TRBJ1-4, with D perhaps TRBD1 (6 bases). This CDR3 contains 14 residues. Trimming took 3 bases from V and 6 from J, leaving 11 bases between them. The germline CDR1 and CDR2 sequences are MNHNY and SVGAGI (reference sequence). The CDR3 is CASSYQGSDEKLFF. The CDR3 DNA follows: TGTGCCAGCAGTTATCAGGGGTCGGATGAAAAACTGTTTTTT.

The chain has TRBV5-4 and TRBJ2-7; 7 nucleotides match TRBD2. The V segment lost 0 bases and the J segment 3 bases; nucleotides outside the gene matches: 6. Germline CDR1 SGHNT, CDR2 YYREEE (reference sequence). The CDR3 contains 15 residues. The CDR3 spells CASSLGTRDDYEQYF. CDR3 nucleotides: TGTGCCAGCAGCTTGGGGACTAGGGACGACTACGAGCAGTACTTC.

A few counts support this clone. The chain links TRBV7-2 to TRBJ1-6; 10 bases are shared with TRBD1. There are 16 residues in the CDR3. V dropped 5 bases and J dropped 10; count of bases not matched to a gene: 11. Germline assignment: CDR1 SGHTA and CDR2 FQGNSA. The CDR3 DNA reads TGTGCCAGCAGCCCATTCCCCGGGACAGGGGTGTCACCCCTCCACTTT. It is translated as CASSPFPGTGVSPLHF.

V and J are TRBV7-8 and TRBJ1-5, with D tentatively TRBD1 (6 bases). Trimming took 5 bases from V and 0 from J, leaving 17 bases between them. This CDR3 is 17 amino acids long. The germline CDR1 and CDR2 sequences are SGHVS and FQNEAQ. The CDR3, as DNA: TGTGCCAGCAGCCATAAGGGGGGGCCTAATAGCAATCAGCCCCAGCATTTT. This sequence encodes CASSHKGGPNSNQPQHF.

There are a few counts of this clone. V gene TRBV2 combines with J gene TRBJ1-5; 7 nucleotides match TRBD1. Trimming cost V 4 bases and J 4 bases; bases outside gene matches: 7. CDR3 size: 15 residues. Germline lookup yields CDR1 SNHLY and CDR2 FYNNEI. DNA of the CDR3: TGTGCCAGCAGTGGTCCCAGGGGGGCGAATCAGCCCCAGCATTTT. It translates to CASSGPRGANQPQHF.

This clone was detected once. The rearrangement uses TRBV28 and TRBJ2-7; TRBD1 is a possible D gene (6 bases). Trimming took off 2 bases at V and 0 bases at J, with 8 bases between the two ends. The CDR3 length is 14 residues. Germline loops: CDR1 MDHEN, CDR2 SYDVKM. The CDR3 DNA follows: TGTGCCAGCAGTTTAGGGGGCTCCTCCTACGAGCAGTACTTC. This gives the protein CASSLGGSSYEQYF.

This chain links TRBV24-1 with TRBJ2-5, with 8 bases that match TRBD2. From germline, CDR1 is KGHDR and CDR2 SFDVKD. The CDR3 runs to 13 residues. J lost 3 bases, V lost 6 bases, and 2 bases had no gene match. The CDR3 coding sequence is TGTGCCACCAGTCTAGCGGGCAAAGAGACCCAGTACTTC. It yields the protein CATSLAGKETQYF.

This clone was found a few times. The rearrangement joins TRBV5-4 to TRBJ1-4, with D hard to call. Trimming took 4 bases from V and 0 from J, leaving 10 bases between them. CDR1 SGHNT and CDR2 YYREEE come from the germline V gene (reference sequence). This CDR3 contains 15 residues. CDR3 sequence: CASSPTGATNEKLFF. CDR3 sequence (DNA): TGTGCCAGCAGCCCGACCGGGGCAACTAATGAAAAACTGTTTTTT.